Shown below are 18 T cell receptor beta chains from a single sample sequenced in a study of cytomegalovirus exposure and HLA in healthy donors. Amplification used 60 Vbeta primers and 13 Jbeta primers. Clones were read by immunoSEQ multiplex PCR, and TCRdb kept only the in-frame ones, dropping some. The data contain 140,000 or so clones, about 72% of them seen just once; the ten biggest clones take up over 2%. Input material: PBMCs. Receptors originate from a man aged 35 to 55 in good health and CMV-seronegative.

The V and J genes are TRBV19 and TRBJ1-5; no clear D gene. CDR1 and CDR2 (germline): LNHDA, SQIVND (reference sequence). Trimming left V 2 bases short and J 3 bases short, with 5 bases between. The CDR3 loop spans 13 amino acids. The CDR3 nucleotides read TGTGCCAGTAGTATAATCCACAATCAGCCCCAGCATTTT. Translating gives CASSIIHNQPQHF.

The CDR3 spells CASSGTGAMRNTEAFF. CDR3 in DNA: TGTGCCAGCAGCGGAACAGGGGCCATGAGGAACACTGAAGCTTTCTTT. The chain uses TRBV5-4 and TRBJ1-1, with 7 bases aligning to TRBD1. The J segment lost 1 base and the V segment lost 4 bases, leaving 10 bases of the junction unmatched. The length of the CDR3 is 16 residues. CDR1 and CDR2 from the germline V gene are SGHNT and YYREEE (reference sequence).

The V and J genes are TRBV7-9 and TRBJ2-1; 7 bases map to TRBD2. The CDR3 is 15 amino acids. The germline CDR1 and CDR2 sequences are SEHNR and FQNEAQ (reference sequence). The J segment lost 0 bases and the V segment lost 10 bases, leaving 9 bases of the junction unmatched. Written as DNA, the CDR3 is TGTGCCACAGATTCCGGGACTACCTCCTACAATGAGCAGTTCTTC. It specifies CATDSGTTSYNEQFF.

This clone has just one count. The chain combines TRBV29-1 with TRBJ2-7; a possible D gene is TRBD1 (6 bases). Germline V gene data show CDR1 as SQVTM and CDR2 as ANQGSEA. V gave up 4 bases and J gave up 2 bases, with 18 bases separating them. The CDR3 extends over 15 amino acids. The CDR3 spells CSVAQGYRAAYEQYF. The DNA for the CDR3 is TGCAGCGTTGCTCAGGGGTACAGGGCGGCCTACGAGCAGTACTTC.

The rearrangement joins TRBV27 to TRBJ2-7; 9 bases agree with TRBD2. In germline, CDR1 is MNHEY, CDR2 SMNVEV (reference sequence). Losses at the gene ends were 8 bases for V and 2 bases for J; bases not matched to a gene: 10. This CDR3 is 15 amino acids long. DNA for the CDR3: TGTGCCAGCCGTCTAGCGGGAAATCAGGCCTACGAGCAGTACTTC. Amino acid sequence: CASRLAGNQAYEQYF.

This chain joins TRBV15 and TRBJ1-1; 9 bases are shared with TRBD1. Germline V gene sequence: CDR1 LNHNV, CDR2 YYDKDF (reference sequence). The length of the CDR3 is 15 residues. J gave up 1 base and V 5 bases, and 5 bases lay outside the gene matches. The CDR3 spells CATSGGQGKNTEAFF. The CDR3 region has the DNA TGTGCCACCAGCGGGGGACAGGGAAAGAACACTGAAGCTTTCTTT.

CDR3 in DNA: TGTGCCAGCAGTTTCGCCGGGGGCTACGAGCAGTACTTC. Translated, it gives CASSFAGGYEQYF. This rearrangement joins TRBV28 to TRBJ2-7; TRBD2 is a possible D gene (6 bases). The germline V gene encodes CDR1 MDHEN and CDR2 SYDVKM. With 3 bases removed from V and 3 bases from J, the gap between germline ends came to 9 bases. The CDR3 consists of 13 residues.

The chain links TRBV7-6 to TRBJ1-2; D is perhaps TRBD1 (5 bases). This CDR3 is 14 amino acids long. V gave up 5 bases and J gave up 8 bases, with 18 bases separating them. Germline V gene sequence: CDR1 SGHVS, CDR2 FNYEAQ. Here the CDR3 reads CASSIGPGAGGYTF. CDR3 in DNA: TGTGCCAGCAGCATAGGTCCCGGGGCGGGGGGCTACACCTTC.

The chain has TRBV18 and TRBJ2-2; TRBD1 agrees at 8 bases. V gave up 0 bases and J gave up 3 bases; unmatched junction bases: 12. Germline V CDR1 and CDR2: KGHSH, LQKENI. The CDR3 sequence is 19 residues long. The CDR3 spells CASSPPPVAGGFDTGELFF. Here the CDR3 DNA reads TGTGCCAGCTCACCACCTCCGGTGGCAGGGGGCTTTGACACCGGGGAGCTGTTTTTT.

There are a few counts of this clone. The V and J genes are TRBV14 and TRBJ1-1; D unclear. V was clipped by 4 bases and J by 1 base, with 10 bases between them. CDR1 and CDR2 from the germline V gene are SGHDN and FVKESK. This CDR3 spans 14 amino acids. The CDR3 DNA reads TGTGCCAGCAGCCCTCAAGCAGGGAACACTGAAGCTTTCTTT. It codes for CASSPQAGNTEAFF. The whole variable domain, remainder taken from reference TRBV14 and TRBJ1-1, is EAGVTQFPSHSVIEKGQTVTLRCDPISGHDNLYWYRRVMGKEIKFLLHFVKESKQDESGMPNNRFLAERTGGTYSTLKVQPAELEDSGVYFCASSPQAGNTEAFFGQGTRLTVV.

V is TRBV5-1 and J is TRBJ2-1, with 7 bases identical to TRBD2. From germline, CDR1 is SGHRS and CDR2 YFSETQ. Trimming removed 0 bases from V and 2 bases from J; junction bases left unmatched: 17. This CDR3 has 20 residues. The CDR3 bases are TGCGCCAGCAGCTTGGCCAAGGATCCTCGGACGGGGGGACCCTACAATGAGCAGTTCTTC. Protein sequence: CASSLAKDPRTGGPYNEQFF.

This sequence joins TRBV9 and TRBJ2-2; D uncertain. V lost 0 bases and J lost 6, with 15 bases in between. The CDR3 runs to 16 residues. From germline, CDR1 is SGDLS and CDR2 YYNGEE. The CDR3 sequence: CASSVVAAVSSGELFF. The CDR3 DNA sequence: TGTGCCAGCAGCGTAGTGGCGGCTGTTTCTTCCGGGGAGCTGTTTTTT.

The J gene is TRBJ2-1, the V gene TRBV10-3; tentatively, D is TRBD2 (6 bases). Germline V gene sequence: CDR1 ENHRY, CDR2 SYGVKD. The ends were cut back, 10 bases at V and 0 bases at J, with 13 bases in the middle. The CDR3 runs to 14 residues. The CDR3 region has the DNA TGTGCCACCCATGGAGGGAGCTCCTACAATGAGCAGTTCTTC. It specifies CATHGGSSYNEQFF.

The CDR3 region is CASSLGTGGAGYGYTF. CDR3 nucleotides: TGTGCCAGCAGCTTGGGGACAGGGGGCGCAGGCTATGGCTACACCTTC. The chain has TRBV7-9 and TRBJ1-2; 12 nucleotides match TRBD1. Germline-derived CDR1 and CDR2 are SEHNR and FQNEAQ (reference sequence). The CDR3 runs to 16 residues. V lost 3 bases and J lost 4; bases outside the gene matches: 6.

The rearrangement links TRBV5-1 to TRBJ1-6; D is unresolved. Germline V gene sequence: CDR1 SGHRS, CDR2 YFSETQ. This CDR3 has 16 amino acids. V dropped 4 bases and J dropped 7 bases, with 18 bases sitting between them. CDR3 region: CASSPGAVSRNSPLHF. CDR3 coding DNA: TGCGCCAGCAGCCCGGGTGCGGTCAGCCGGAATTCACCCCTCCACTTT.

The V and J genes are TRBV15 and TRBJ2-7, with D possibly being TRBD1 (6 bases). V was pared by 6 bases and J by 5 bases, with 14 bases between. CDR1 and CDR2 (germline): LNHNV, YYDKDF (reference sequence). This CDR3 comprises 13 residues. DNA for the CDR3: TGTGCCACCAGACCGTCAGGGGAAAACGAGCAGTACTTC. It specifies CATRPSGENEQYF.

This chain joins TRBV19 and TRBJ1-3; 7 nucleotides line up with TRBD1. The length of the CDR3 is 15 residues. The V gene's germline CDR1 is LNHDA and CDR2 SQIVND (reference sequence). The V gene end was trimmed by 1 base and the J gene end by 4 bases; junction bases not matched to a gene: 4. CDR3: CASSIAGQVGNTIYF. The CDR3 DNA follows: TGTGCCAGTAGTATAGCCGGACAGGTGGGAAACACCATATATTTT. The full variable domain, with the rest looked up from reference TRBV19 and TRBJ1-3, is DGGITQSPKYLFRKEGQNVTLSCEQNLNHDAMYWYRQDPGQGLRLIYYSQIVNDFQKGDIAEGYSVSREKKESFPLTVTSAQKNPTAFYLCASSIAGQVGNTIYFGEGSWLTVV.

The chain employs TRBV7-2 and TRBJ1-4; D may be TRBD1 (6 bases). The CDR3 consists of 18 residues. V dropped 2 bases and J dropped 0 bases, with 16 bases sitting between them. Germline loops: CDR1 SGHTA, CDR2 FQGNSA. DNA of the CDR3: TGTGCCAGCAGCTTACGGACAGCCCTCTTTGCAACTAATGAAAAACTGTTTTTT. This translates into CASSLRTALFATNEKLFF.